The 32 T cell receptor beta chains reported below all come from one sample, sequenced in a study of CD4+ T cells in melanoma. The repertoire was sequenced with immunoSEQ multiplex PCR; TCRdb's copy has only in-frame clones and lacks some. The table lists approximately 12,000 clones, 67% of them singletons. The specimen was cells from a culture (not recorded whether cultured in vitro). Source of these receptors: a human donor with melanoma.

This clone was counted a single time. This CDR3 is also generated by other DNA sequences in the sample. The chain joins TRBV5-1 to TRBJ2-7; TRBD1 matches 9 bases. Germline values: CDR1 SGHRS, CDR2 YFSETQ. The CDR3 loop spans 15 amino acids. V was clipped by 5 bases and J by 2 bases; unmatched bases: 8. CDR3 protein: CASRRSTGGPYEQYF. Written as DNA, the CDR3 is TGCGCCAGCAGGAGGTCGACAGGGGGTCCCTACGAGCAGTACTTC.

The J gene is TRBJ1-2, the V gene TRBV28; 8 bases are a match to TRBD1. V lost 7 bases to trimming and J lost 8 bases; unmatched junction nucleotides: 9. Per the germline V gene, CDR1 is MDHEN and CDR2 is SYDVKM. The CDR3 has 13 amino acids. CDR3 loop: CASTQTGVDGYTF. DNA of the CDR3: TGTGCCAGCACCCAGACAGGGGTCGACGGCTACACCTTC.

The rearrangement joins TRBV11-1 to TRBJ2-2, with D possibly called TRBD1 or TRBD2 (6 bases each). This CDR3 has 16 amino acids. The germline V and J ends were trimmed by 1 base and 2 bases, with 11 bases remaining between them. Germline CDR1 and CDR2: SGHAT and FQDESV (reference sequence). The CDR3 DNA reads as TGTGCCAGCAGCTTAGAATGGGGGGCCAACACCGGGGAGCTGTTTTTT. Translation: CASSLEWGANTGELFF.

By its share, this clone is medium-sized (0.01 to 0.1%). The genes are TRBV5-1 and TRBJ1-2; 9 bases align to TRBD1. There are 16 residues in the CDR3. The germline gives CDR1 SGHRS, CDR2 YFSETQ. The trim removed 7 bases at V and 8 bases at J, leaving 18 bases unmatched. CDR3 nucleotides: TGCGCCAGCGCCAATCAACCCGGACAGGGGTCGGGCGGCTACACCTTC. As protein: CASANQPGQGSGGYTF.

Here the CDR3 reads CASSLIEWMDTEAFF. The CDR3 DNA reads TGTGCCAGCAGCTTAATCGAATGGATGGACACTGAAGCTTTCTTT. V usage is TRBV7-9 and J usage is TRBJ1-1; no definite D call. Between the trimmed V and J ends, which lost 2 bases and 3 bases, there was a span of 13 bases. This CDR3 has 15 amino acids. Germline V lookup: CDR1 SEHNR, CDR2 FQNEAQ (reference sequence).

The chain is built from TRBV19 and TRBJ1-4, with 12 bases identical to TRBD1. The V gene end was trimmed by 3 bases and the J gene end by 7 bases; junction bases not matched to a gene: 9. This CDR3 contains 17 residues. Germline assignment: CDR1 LNHDA and CDR2 SQIVND (reference sequence). The CDR3 sequence: CASSIGTGGALVEKLFF. The CDR3 DNA reads as TGTGCCAGTAGTATTGGGACAGGGGGCGCCTTGGTTGAAAAACTGTTTTTT.

This clone has only one observation. The chain employs TRBV23-1 and TRBJ1-5, with a weak D call TRBD1 (6 bases). TRBV23-1 is reported as an ORF; its role is uncertain. V was shortened by 4 bases and J by 2 bases, with 21 bases between the two germline ends. The CDR3 length is 18 residues. The CDR3 loop reads CASSPPGRQVGGNQPQHF. The DNA of the CDR3 is TGCGCCAGCAGTCCACCCGGGAGACAGGTCGGGGGCAATCAGCCCCAGCATTTT.

V and J are TRBV5-5 and TRBJ2-7; possible D gene TRBD1, 6 bases. This CDR3 is built from 16 residues. Deletions cut 5 bases from V and 2 bases from J, with 20 bases between. The germline V gene has CDR1 SGHKS and CDR2 YYEKEE (reference sequence). CDR3 DNA sequence: TGTGCCAGCAGGACCAAGGGTGGGACATCTCCCTACGAGCAGTACTTC. Translating it yields CASRTKGGTSPYEQYF.

The chain has TRBV6-6 and TRBJ2-7; D perhaps matches TRBD2 (5 bases). V gave up 6 bases and J gave up 2 bases, with 8 bases separating them. The CDR3 is 12 amino acids. Germline V CDR1 and CDR2: MNHNY, SVGAGI (reference sequence). CDR3 coding DNA: TGTGCCAGCAGCGGGGTACCCTACGAGCAGTACTTC. It encodes CASSGVPYEQYF.

The gene calls are TRBV6-6 and TRBJ1-5, with D hard to call. Trimming took off 6 bases at V and 4 bases at J, with 10 bases between the two ends. This CDR3 comprises 13 residues. In germline, CDR1 is MNHNY, CDR2 SVGAGI (reference sequence). The CDR3 DNA is TGTGCCAGCAGAACCACCCTGAATCAGCCCCAGCATTTT. Translated: CASRTTLNQPQHF.

This clone has a single count. This chain connects TRBV5-5 to TRBJ1-1, with D possibly TRBD1 on 6 matching bases. Between the trimmed V and J ends, which lost 3 bases and 0 bases, there was a span of 12 bases. Germline V gene lookup returns CDR1 SGHKS and CDR2 YYEKEE (reference sequence). This CDR3 has 15 residues. Here the CDR3 DNA reads TGTGCCAGCAGCTCGGAGCACAGGGTGAACACTGAAGCTTTCTTT. It encodes CASSSEHRVNTEAFF.

This rearrangement joins TRBV7-2 to TRBJ2-7; 7 bases are a match to TRBD1. V shed 4 bases, J shed 5 bases, and the junction held 8 bases outside the gene matches. In germline, CDR1 is SGHTA, CDR2 FQGNSA. This CDR3 region has 14 residues. Written as DNA, the CDR3 is TGTGCCAGCAGCTCAACCCGACAGGGCCACGAGCAGTACTTC. This codes for CASSSTRQGHEQYF.

CDR3 coding DNA: TGTGCCAGCACCACTGGAGGCAGTCGCACAGATACGCAGTATTTT. Protein sequence: CASTTGGSRTDTQYF. J is TRBJ2-3 and V is TRBV27; perhaps TRBD2 as D (5 bases). Germline values: CDR1 MNHEY, CDR2 SMNVEV (reference sequence). The CDR3 has 15 amino acids. Trimming shortened V by 7 bases and J by 1 base, and 15 bases separated the two germline ends.

This clone turned up a few times. The chain employs TRBV30 and TRBJ2-7; D may be TRBD2 (7 bases). The CDR3 totals 12 residues. The ends were cut back, 2 bases at V and 3 bases at J, with 8 bases in the middle. Germline V gives CDR1 GTSNPN, CDR2 SVGIG (reference sequence). The CDR3, as DNA: TGTGCCTGGAGTAGGGGGGGCTACGAGCAGTACTTC. Its translation: CAWSRGGYEQYF. The full variable domain, its missing parts supplied by reference TRBV30 and TRBJ2-7, is SQTIHQWPATLVQPVGSPLSLECTVEGTSNPNLYWYRQAAGRGLQLLFYSVGIGQISSEVPQNLSASRPQDRQFILSSKKLLLSDSGFYLCAWSRGGYEQYFGPGTRLTVT.

V gene TRBV10-3 combines with J gene TRBJ2-5, with D perhaps TRBD1 (5 bases). V lost 6 bases and J 0 bases, leaving 14 bases between the germline ends. CDR3 length equals 15 residues. Per the germline V gene, CDR1 is ENHRY and CDR2 is SYGVKD. CDR3 in amino acids: CAISADTPYQETQYF. Written as DNA, the CDR3 is TGTGCCATCAGCGCGGACACGCCGTACCAAGAGACCCAGTACTTC.

This chain connects TRBV5-1 to TRBJ1-2; TRBD1 matches 8 bases. The J segment lost 2 bases and the V segment lost 4 bases, leaving 7 bases of the junction unmatched. Germline assignment: CDR1 SGHRS and CDR2 YFSETQ. CDR3 length: 15 amino acids. The CDR3 here is CASSPSTGANYGYTF. In DNA form, the CDR3 reads TGCGCCAGCAGCCCATCGACAGGGGCCAACTATGGCTACACCTTC.

The table lists this clone with a few counts. This chain joins TRBV7-2 and TRBJ1-6; 7 nucleotides align to TRBD1. Germline V lookup: CDR1 SGHTA, CDR2 FQGNSA. V gave up 5 bases and J gave up 4 bases; unmatched junction bases: 8. The CDR3 runs 16 residues. This CDR3 is CASSPAGQWYNSPLHF. CDR3 sequence (DNA): TGTGCCAGCAGCCCAGCGGGACAGTGGTATAATTCACCCCTCCACTTT.

The chain couples TRBV19 to TRBJ1-2; 10 nucleotides match TRBD1. The CDR3 contains 20 residues. Unmatched junction bases numbered 22, after V lost 5 bases and J lost 4 bases. CDR1 is LNHDA and CDR2 is SQIVND in the germline V gene (reference sequence). The CDR3 loop is CASSPGTGDLRISASYGYTF. The DNA for the CDR3 is TGTGCCAGTAGTCCCGGGACAGGGGACCTCCGTATAAGTGCCTCCTATGGCTACACCTTC.

The chain links TRBV10-3 to TRBJ2-5; maybe TRBD1 (5 bases). This CDR3 is 13 amino acids long. Per the germline V gene, CDR1 is ENHRY and CDR2 is SYGVKD. Trimming took off 7 bases at V and 4 bases at J, with 13 bases between the two ends. CDR3 protein: CAIKRGTGETQYF. DNA for the CDR3: TGTGCCATCAAAAGGGGAACAGGAGAGACCCAGTACTTC.

The CDR3 reads CASSQALMGVPDTQYF. DNA of the CDR3: TGCGCCAGCAGCCAAGCCCTGATGGGGGTTCCAGATACGCAGTATTTT. The rearrangement uses TRBV4-1 and TRBJ2-3; D may match TRBD1 or TRBD2 (5 bases each). Trimming took 1 base from V and 4 from J, leaving 15 bases between them. The germline gives CDR1 MGHRA, CDR2 YSYEKL. The CDR3 contains 16 residues.

The chain joins TRBV5-1 to TRBJ2-1; 8 bases fit TRBD2. CDR1 is SGHRS, CDR2 YFSETQ, per germline. The CDR3 spans 14 residues. Germline trimming cut 5 bases from V and 5 bases from J; bases unmatched to any gene: 6. DNA for the CDR3: TGCGCCAGCAGAATAGCGGGGAGGAACAATGAGCAGTTCTTC. Translating it yields CASRIAGRNNEQFF.

The chain has TRBV29-1 and TRBJ1-2; no clear D gene. The germline CDR1 and CDR2 sequences are SQVTM and ANQGSEA. This CDR3 comprises 13 residues. V gave up 7 bases and J gave up 3 bases, with 15 bases separating them. CDR3 coding DNA: TGCAGCGCCGGGATTGCCGCGGACTATGGCTACACCTTC. Amino acid sequence: CSAGIAADYGYTF.

CDR3 residues: CASSFGEKIANEKLFF. DNA of the CDR3: TGTGCCAGCAGCTTTGGGGAGAAGATTGCTAATGAAAAACTGTTTTTT. The V gene is TRBV5-8, the J gene TRBJ1-4; D gene unclear. Germline-derived CDR1 and CDR2 are SGHTS and YDEGEE. The CDR3 is 16 residues long. Trimming cost V 2 bases and J 3 bases, with 14 bases left between them.

V gene TRBV29-1 combines with J gene TRBJ1-2, with 7 bases lining up with TRBD1. Germline-derived CDR1 and CDR2 are SQVTM and ANQGSEA. Trimming at V came to 8 bases and at J to 7 bases, leaving 10 bases not matched to a gene. This CDR3 is 12 amino acids long. DNA for the CDR3: TGCAGCATAGGGGGCGGATCGTTTGGCTACACCTTC. It yields the protein CSIGGGSFGYTF.

The chain carries TRBV2 and TRBJ1-2; D is possibly TRBD1 (5 bases). The length of the CDR3 is 12 residues. V dropped 4 bases and J dropped 8 bases, with 11 bases sitting between them. CDR1 SNHLY and CDR2 FYNNEI come from the germline V gene. The CDR3 sequence is CASSVRGWGYTF. DNA for the CDR3: TGTGCCAGCAGTGTTCGGGGCTGGGGCTACACCTTC. The full variable domain, rest sourced from reference TRBV2 and TRBJ1-2, is EPEVTQTPSHQVTQMGQEVILRCVPISNHLYFYWYRQILGQKVEFLVSFYNNEISEKSEIFDDQFSVERPDGSNFTLKIRSTKLEDSAMYFCASSVRGWGYTFGSGTRLTVV.

V usage is TRBV4-1 and J usage is TRBJ2-3; 11 bases align to TRBD2. CDR3 length: 19 residues. The V gene end was trimmed by 1 base and the J gene end by 0 bases; junction bases not matched to a gene: 9. Looked up from germline, CDR1 is MGHRA and CDR2 is YSYEKL. The CDR3: CASSQGSLAGGRSTDTQYF. DNA of the CDR3: TGCGCCAGCAGCCAAGGAAGCCTAGCGGGGGGTCGAAGCACAGATACGCAGTATTTT.

The chain uses TRBV9 and TRBJ1-4; D unclear. V lost 0 bases to trimming and J lost 10 bases, with 10 bases between them. CDR1 and CDR2 (germline): SGDLS, YYNGEE. This CDR3 comprises 13 residues. As DNA, the CDR3 is TGTGCCAGCAGCGTAGCACCGAAGGGAAAACTGTTTTTT. It is translated as CASSVAPKGKLFF.

This chain's CDR3 is CASSLLPGNTIYF. Written as DNA, the CDR3 is TGTGCCAGCAGTTTACTCCCTGGAAACACCATATATTTT. The genes are TRBV27 and TRBJ1-3; D gene unclear. V dropped 2 bases and J dropped 2 bases, with 4 bases sitting between them. Germline assignment: CDR1 MNHEY and CDR2 SMNVEV (reference sequence). This CDR3 region has 13 residues.

The gene calls are TRBV6-6 and TRBJ1-4; 9 bases are a match to TRBD1. The CDR3 sequence is 13 residues long. Germline CDR1 MNHNY, CDR2 SVGAGI (reference sequence). Trimming took 6 bases from V and 8 from J; bases not matched to a gene: 4. The CDR3 bases are TGTGCCAGCAGGCGGACAGGGGACGAAAAACTGTTTTTT. This gives the protein CASRRTGDEKLFF.

This clone has only one observation. V usage is TRBV7-3 and J usage is TRBJ2-1; 10 nucleotides agree with TRBD2. With 2 bases clipped from V and 6 bases from J, the junction kept 4 bases outside the gene matches. Per germline, CDR1 SGHTA and CDR2 FQGTGA. The CDR3 is made up of 15 amino acids. The CDR3 region is CASSLALAGSNEQFF. The CDR3 DNA reads as TGTGCCAGCAGCTTAGCACTAGCGGGGTCCAATGAGCAGTTCTTC.

This clone was observed a few times. The chain combines TRBV7-2 with TRBJ1-2; TRBD1 is a possible D gene (6 bases). Germline CDR1 SGHTA, CDR2 FQGNSA. Trimming shortened V by 5 bases and J by 2 bases, and 21 bases separated the two germline ends. The CDR3 covers 17 residues. CDR3 in amino acids: CASSPQGLLRSNYGYTF. As DNA, the CDR3 is TGTGCCAGCAGCCCGCAGGGGCTCCTTCGCTCCAACTATGGCTACACCTTC.

The chain couples TRBV6-5 to TRBJ2-5; a possible D gene is TRBD2 (6 bases). The CDR3 consists of 15 residues. The V end lost 5 bases, the J end lost 5 bases, and 18 bases lay between the germline ends. Germline V lookup: CDR1 MNHEY, CDR2 SVGAGI. Written as DNA, the CDR3 is TGTGCCAGCAGTCGAGCCGGGACTGCCGGTGAGACCCAGTACTTC. Protein product: CASSRAGTAGETQYF.